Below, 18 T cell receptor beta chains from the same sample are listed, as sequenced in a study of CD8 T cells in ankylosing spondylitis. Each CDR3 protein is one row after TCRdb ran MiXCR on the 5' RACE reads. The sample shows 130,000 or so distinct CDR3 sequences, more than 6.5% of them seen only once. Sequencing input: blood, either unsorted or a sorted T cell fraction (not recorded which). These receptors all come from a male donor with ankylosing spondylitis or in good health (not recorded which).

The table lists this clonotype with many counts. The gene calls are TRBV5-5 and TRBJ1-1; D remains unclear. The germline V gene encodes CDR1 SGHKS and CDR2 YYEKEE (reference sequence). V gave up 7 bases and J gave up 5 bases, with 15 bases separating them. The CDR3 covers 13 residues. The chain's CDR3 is CASSGPSRTEAFF. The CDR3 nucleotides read TGTGCCAGCTCAGGACCTTCGCGGACTGAAGCTTTCTTT.

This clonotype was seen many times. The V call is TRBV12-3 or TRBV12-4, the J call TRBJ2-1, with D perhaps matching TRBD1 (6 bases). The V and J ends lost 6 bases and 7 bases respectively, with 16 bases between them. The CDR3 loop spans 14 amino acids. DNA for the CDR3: TGTGCCAGCAGGCGGCAGGGGACCGGGAATGAGCAGTTCTTC. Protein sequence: CASRRQGTGNEQFF.

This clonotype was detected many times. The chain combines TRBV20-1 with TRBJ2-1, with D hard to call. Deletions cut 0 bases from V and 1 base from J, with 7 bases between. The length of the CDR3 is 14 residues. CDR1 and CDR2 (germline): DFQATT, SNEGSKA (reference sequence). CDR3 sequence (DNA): TGCAGTGCTAGAGATCCCGGGTCCTACAATGAGCAGTTCTTC. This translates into CSARDPGSYNEQFF.

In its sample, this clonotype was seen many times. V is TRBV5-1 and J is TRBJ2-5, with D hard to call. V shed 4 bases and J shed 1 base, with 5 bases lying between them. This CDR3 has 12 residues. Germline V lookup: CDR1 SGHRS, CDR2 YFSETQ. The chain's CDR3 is CASSLFQETQYF. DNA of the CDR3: TGCGCCAGCAGCCTGTTCCAAGAGACCCAGTACTTC. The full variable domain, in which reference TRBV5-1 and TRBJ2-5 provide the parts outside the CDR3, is KAGVTQTPRYLIKTRGQQVTLSCSPISGHRSVSWYQQTPGQGLQFLFEYFSETQRNKGNFPGRFSGRQFSNSRSEMNVSTLELGDSALYLCASSLFQETQYFGPGTRLLVL.

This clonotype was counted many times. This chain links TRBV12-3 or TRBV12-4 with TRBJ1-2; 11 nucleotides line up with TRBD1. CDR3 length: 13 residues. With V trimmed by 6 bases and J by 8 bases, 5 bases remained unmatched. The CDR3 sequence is CASSLGQGEGYTF. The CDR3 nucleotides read TGTGCCAGCAGCCTGGGACAGGGGGAAGGCTACACCTTC.

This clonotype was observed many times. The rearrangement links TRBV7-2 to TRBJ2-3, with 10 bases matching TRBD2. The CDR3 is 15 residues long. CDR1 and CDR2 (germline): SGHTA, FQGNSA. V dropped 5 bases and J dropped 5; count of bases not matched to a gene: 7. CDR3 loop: CASSPAGGPVDTQYF. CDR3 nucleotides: TGTGCCAGCAGCCCAGCGGGGGGGCCTGTAGATACGCAGTATTTT.

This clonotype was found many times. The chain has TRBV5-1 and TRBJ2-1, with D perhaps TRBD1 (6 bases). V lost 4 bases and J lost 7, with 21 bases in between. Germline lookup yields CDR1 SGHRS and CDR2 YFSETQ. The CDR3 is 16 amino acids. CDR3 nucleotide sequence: TGCGCCAGCAGCCCGAATCCGGGACAACAGGTGAATGAGCAGTTCTTC. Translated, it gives CASSPNPGQQVNEQFF.

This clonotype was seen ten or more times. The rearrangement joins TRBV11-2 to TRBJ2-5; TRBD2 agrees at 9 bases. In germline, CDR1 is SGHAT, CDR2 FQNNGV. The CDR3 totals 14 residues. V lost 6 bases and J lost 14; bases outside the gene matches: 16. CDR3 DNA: TGTGCCAGCAGAATATCCGGGGTAGCGGGGGAATATTACTTC. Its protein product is CASRISGVAGEYYF.

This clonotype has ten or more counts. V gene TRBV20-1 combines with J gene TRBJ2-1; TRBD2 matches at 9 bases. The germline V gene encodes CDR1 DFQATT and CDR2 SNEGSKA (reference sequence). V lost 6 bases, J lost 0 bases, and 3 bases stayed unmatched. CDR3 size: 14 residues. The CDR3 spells CSAISGSSYNEQFF. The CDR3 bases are TGCAGTGCCATTAGCGGGAGCTCCTACAATGAGCAGTTCTTC.

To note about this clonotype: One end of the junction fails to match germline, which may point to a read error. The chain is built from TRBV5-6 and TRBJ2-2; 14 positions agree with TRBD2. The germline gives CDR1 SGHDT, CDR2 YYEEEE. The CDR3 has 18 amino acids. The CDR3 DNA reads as TGTGCCATCAGCTCCGGACTAGCGGGGGGCACGAACACCGGGGAGCTGTTTTTT. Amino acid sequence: CAISSGLAGGTNTGELFF.

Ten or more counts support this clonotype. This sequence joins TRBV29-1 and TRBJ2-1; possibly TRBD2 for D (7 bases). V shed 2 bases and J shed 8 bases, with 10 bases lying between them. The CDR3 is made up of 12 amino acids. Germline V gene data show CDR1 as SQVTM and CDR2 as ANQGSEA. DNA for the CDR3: TGCAGCGTTGAATCGGGGGGCCATGAGCAGTTCTTC. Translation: CSVESGGHEQFF.

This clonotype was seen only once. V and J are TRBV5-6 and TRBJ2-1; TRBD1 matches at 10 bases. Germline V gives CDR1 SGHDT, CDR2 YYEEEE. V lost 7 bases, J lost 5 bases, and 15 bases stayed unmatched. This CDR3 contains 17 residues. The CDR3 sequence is CASGTGLTGGYDNEQFF. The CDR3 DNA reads TGTGCCAGCGGCACCGGGCTGACAGGGGGCTACGACAATGAGCAGTTCTTC.

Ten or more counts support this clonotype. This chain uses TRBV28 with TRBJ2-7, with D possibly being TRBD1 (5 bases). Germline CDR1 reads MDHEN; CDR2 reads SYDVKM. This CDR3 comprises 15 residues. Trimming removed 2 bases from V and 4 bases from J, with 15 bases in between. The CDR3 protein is CASSLTTIRDYEQYF. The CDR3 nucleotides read TGTGCCAGCAGTTTAACGACAATCAGGGATTACGAGCAGTACTTC.

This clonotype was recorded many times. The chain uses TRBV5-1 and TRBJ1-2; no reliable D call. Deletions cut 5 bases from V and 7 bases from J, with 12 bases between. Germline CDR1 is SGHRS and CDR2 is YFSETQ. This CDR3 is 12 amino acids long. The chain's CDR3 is CASRIQEGGYTF. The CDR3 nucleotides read TGCGCCAGCAGGATCCAAGAGGGTGGCTACACCTTC.

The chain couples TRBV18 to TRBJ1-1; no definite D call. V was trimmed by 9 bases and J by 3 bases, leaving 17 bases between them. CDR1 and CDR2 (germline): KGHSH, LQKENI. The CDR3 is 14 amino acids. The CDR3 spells CASRSPGGDTEAFF. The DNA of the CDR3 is TGTGCCAGTCGTTCACCTGGTGGGGACACTGAAGCTTTCTTT.

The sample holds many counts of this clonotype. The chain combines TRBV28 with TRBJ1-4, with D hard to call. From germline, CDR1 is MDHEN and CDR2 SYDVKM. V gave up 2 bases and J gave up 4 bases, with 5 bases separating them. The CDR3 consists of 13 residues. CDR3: CASSLRVNEKLFF. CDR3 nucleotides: TGTGCCAGCAGTTTAAGGGTTAATGAAAAACTGTTTTTT.

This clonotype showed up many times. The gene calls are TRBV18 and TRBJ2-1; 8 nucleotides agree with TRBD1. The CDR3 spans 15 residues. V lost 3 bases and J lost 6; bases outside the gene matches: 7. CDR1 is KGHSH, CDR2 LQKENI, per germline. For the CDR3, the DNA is TGTGCCAGCTCACCCGGCACAGGGGGTAGCAATGAGCAGTTCTTC. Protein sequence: CASSPGTGGSNEQFF.

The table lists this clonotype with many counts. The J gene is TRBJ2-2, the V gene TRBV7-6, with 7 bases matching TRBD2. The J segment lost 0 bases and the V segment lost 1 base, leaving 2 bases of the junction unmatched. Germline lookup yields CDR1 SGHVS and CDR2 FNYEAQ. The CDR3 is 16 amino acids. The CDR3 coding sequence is TGTGCCAGCAGCTTAGAGGGAGGGTCGAACACCGGGGAGCTGTTTTTT. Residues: CASSLEGGSNTGELFF.